A single sample gave rise to the 20 T cell receptor beta chains below, sequenced in a study of blood T cell repertoires in COVID-19. Measured with immunoSEQ multiplex PCR; TCRdb has only the in-frame clones, and not every one. The table includes about 79,000 clones, about 87% detected once. Material for sequencing was peripheral blood. These receptors were collected from a man aged 50 or older with active COVID-19.

This sequence joins TRBV6-6 and TRBJ2-7; the match to TRBD1 covers 11 bases. CDR1 and CDR2 from the germline V gene are MNHNY and SVGAGI (reference sequence). The CDR3 sequence is 18 residues long. V shed 5 bases, J shed 5 bases, and the junction held 17 bases outside the gene matches. CDR3 nucleotide sequence: TGTGCCAGCAGTCCGCACCATCAGGACAGGGGGCGCACCCACGAGCAGTACTTC. This translates into CASSPHHQDRGRTHEQYF.

The V call is TRBV19, the J call TRBJ2-7; 11 bases map to TRBD2. In germline, CDR1 is LNHDA, CDR2 SQIVND (reference sequence). The CDR3 runs to 15 residues. V lost 5 bases, J lost 4 bases, and 7 bases stayed unmatched. Here the CDR3 DNA reads TGTGCCAGTAGTCTGTCTAGCGGGGGGCGATACGAGCAGTACTTC. Protein sequence: CASSLSSGGRYEQYF.

This chain's CDR3 is CASSQDSSYEQYF. The CDR3 DNA sequence: TGCGCCAGCAGCCAAGACAGTTCCTACGAGCAGTACTTC. V gene TRBV4-3 combines with J gene TRBJ2-7; D gene unclear. Germline V lookup: CDR1 LGHNA, CDR2 YSLEER. The CDR3 spans 13 residues. V dropped 0 bases and J dropped 1 base, with 4 bases sitting between them.

The chain has TRBV5-6 and TRBJ1-2; D remains ambiguous. There are 12 residues in the CDR3. V lost 4 bases and J lost 4, with 8 bases in between. The germline CDR1 and CDR2 sequences are SGHDT and YYEEEE. The CDR3: CASSGQVYGYTF. CDR3 DNA sequence: TGTGCCAGCAGCGGGCAAGTCTATGGCTACACCTTC.

The chain uses TRBV2 and TRBJ1-2, with D possibly being TRBD1 (5 bases). Germline loops: CDR1 SNHLY, CDR2 FYNNEI. The CDR3 spans 13 residues. V gave up 11 bases and J gave up 0 bases, with 13 bases separating them. The CDR3: CAGAYRSNYGYTF. CDR3 DNA sequence: TGTGCCGGCGCCTACAGGTCTAACTATGGCTACACCTTC.

The chain combines TRBV4-3 with TRBJ2-7, with a weak D call TRBD2 (5 bases). Deletions cut 4 bases from V and 4 bases from J, with 17 bases between. Germline values: CDR1 LGHNA, CDR2 YSLEER. CDR3 size: 15 residues. The CDR3 loop is CASSPGLGSGYEQYF. As DNA, the CDR3 is TGCGCCAGCAGCCCCGGGTTGGGGAGCGGTTACGAGCAGTACTTC.

The V gene is TRBV3-1 (or the pseudogene TRBV3-2), the J gene TRBJ2-3; 8 nucleotides match TRBD2. V was clipped by 6 bases and J by 2 bases; unmatched bases: 7. Germline V gene data show CDR1 as LGHDT and CDR2 as YNNKEL (reference sequence). This CDR3 spans 15 amino acids. The CDR3, as DNA: TGTGCCAGCAGTCCACTAGCGGCCCTCACAGATACGCAGTATTTT. This translates into CASSPLAALTDTQYF.

The J gene is TRBJ1-4, the V gene TRBV7-2, with 8 bases lining up with TRBD1. CDR1 is SGHTA, CDR2 FQGNSA, per germline. J was trimmed by 0 bases and V by 6 bases; bases with no gene match: 9. This CDR3 has 17 amino acids. CDR3 loop: CASRRWTGRATNEKLFF. The CDR3 nucleotides read TGTGCCAGCAGACGCTGGACAGGGCGTGCAACTAATGAAAAACTGTTTTTT.

This clone was detected only once. CDR3 nucleotide sequence: TGTGCCAGCAGCCAGGGGACTAGCGGGAGAGGGGAGACCCAGTACTTC. Encoded protein: CASSQGTSGRGETQYF. The chain couples TRBV3-1 (or the pseudogene TRBV3-2) to TRBJ2-5; 14 bases fit TRBD2. Trimming at V came to 3 bases and at J to 5 bases, leaving 5 bases not matched to a gene. There are 16 residues in the CDR3. Per the germline V gene, CDR1 is LGHDT and CDR2 is YNNKEL (reference sequence).

V is TRBV11-3 and J is TRBJ2-7, with 10 bases matching TRBD1. J gave up 6 bases and V 4 bases, and 9 bases lay outside the gene matches. The germline CDR1 and CDR2 sequences are SGHNT and YENEEA. This CDR3 is built from 15 residues. CDR3 in DNA: TGTGCCAGCAGCTCCCAGACAGGGGGCAGGGGCGAGCAGTACTTC. Translated: CASSSQTGGRGEQYF.

The chain is built from TRBV7-8 and TRBJ2-1; 8 nucleotides agree with TRBD1. The germline CDR1 and CDR2 sequences are SGHVS and FQNEAQ. Trimming removed 4 bases from V and 4 bases from J; junction bases left unmatched: 12. The CDR3 is 17 residues long. The DNA for the CDR3 is TGTGCCAGCAGCTCCGAACAGGGGGGCCTCGTTTACAATGAGCAGTTCTTC. The encoded protein is CASSSEQGGLVYNEQFF. Full variable domain (outside the CDR3, taken from reference TRBV7-8 and TRBJ2-1): GAGVSQSPRYKVAKRGQDVALRCDPISGHVSLFWYQQALGQGPEFLTYFQNEAQLDKSGLPSDRFFAERPEGSVSTLKIQRTQQEDSAVYLCASSSEQGGLVYNEQFFGPGTRLTVL.

In this sample, this clone turned up once. This chain connects TRBV18 to TRBJ2-2; TRBD1 agrees at 7 bases. The CDR3 is 15 residues long. Per the germline V gene, CDR1 is KGHSH and CDR2 is LQKENI. J was trimmed by 2 bases and V by 6 bases; bases with no gene match: 6. Here the CDR3 reads CASSRQGSNTGELFF. CDR3 in DNA: TGTGCCAGCTCGCGACAGGGATCTAACACCGGGGAGCTGTTTTTT.

This rearrangement joins TRBV5-1 to TRBJ2-5; D might be TRBD2 (6 bases). CDR3 length: 14 amino acids. V lost 7 bases and J lost 5, with 18 bases in between. CDR1 and CDR2 (germline): SGHRS, YFSETQ. The CDR3 DNA follows: TGCGCCAGCTATTTGGGGGGTGACGGCGAGACCCAGTACTTC. It translates to CASYLGGDGETQYF. The entire variable domain, with the rest obtained from reference TRBV5-1 and TRBJ2-5, is as follows: KAGVTQTPRYLIKTRGQQVTLSCSPISGHRSVSWYQQTPGQGLQFLFEYFSETQRNKGNFPGRFSGRQFSNSRSEMNVSTLELGDSALYLCASYLGGDGETQYFGPGTRLLVL.

The V gene is TRBV11-2, the J gene TRBJ2-7; D ambiguous. Germline V CDR1 and CDR2: SGHAT, FQNNGV. This CDR3 has 15 amino acids. Trimming left V 3 bases short and J 3 bases short, with 15 bases between. CDR3 region: CASSFLDTILYEQYF. In DNA form, the CDR3 reads TGTGCCAGCAGCTTCCTCGACACAATCCTCTACGAGCAGTACTTC. The full variable domain, its missing parts supplied by reference TRBV11-2 and TRBJ2-7, is EAGVAQSPRYKIIEKRQSVAFWCNPISGHATLYWYQQILGQGPKLLIQFQNNGVVDDSQLPKDRFSAERLKGVDSTLKIQPAKLEDSAVYLCASSFLDTILYEQYFGPGTRLTVT.

This sequence joins TRBV7-2 and TRBJ1-2; 9 bases line up with TRBD1. With 9 bases clipped from V and 4 bases from J, the junction kept 15 bases outside the gene matches. The CDR3 runs 16 residues. Germline CDR1 and CDR2: SGHTA and FQGNSA. CDR3 in amino acids: CASFDAAGTGSYGYTF. CDR3 sequence (DNA): TGTGCCAGTTTTGACGCCGCCGGGACAGGGAGCTATGGCTACACCTTC.

J is TRBJ1-1 and V is TRBV6-4, with D unresolved. The CDR3 contains 13 residues. V was cut by 0 bases and J by 1 base, with 3 bases left in between. Germline lookup yields CDR1 MRHNA and CDR2 SNTAGT. CDR3 residues: CASSDSRNTEAFF. The CDR3 nucleotides read TGTGCCAGCAGTGACTCGAGGAACACTGAAGCTTTCTTT.

The chain uses TRBV7-9 and TRBJ1-1; tentative D call: TRBD1 (5 bases). The CDR3 consists of 17 residues. The germline CDR1 and CDR2 sequences are SEHNR and FQNEAQ (reference sequence). Deletions cut 1 base from V and 0 bases from J, with 15 bases between. The CDR3 here is CASSLGQGLPMNTEAFF. In DNA, the CDR3 is TGTGCCAGCAGCTTAGGTCAGGGATTACCCATGAACACTGAAGCTTTCTTT.

The CDR3 sequence is CASSLGTGGNTIYF. The CDR3 nucleotides read TGCGCCAGCAGCTTGGGGACGGGGGGAAACACCATATATTTT. The chain carries TRBV5-1 and TRBJ1-3, with unresolved D. Germline lookup yields CDR1 SGHRS and CDR2 YFSETQ. Between the trimmed V and J ends, which lost 0 bases and 4 bases, there was a span of 8 bases. The CDR3 is 14 residues long.

The J gene is TRBJ2-5, the V gene TRBV5-1; 7 nucleotides line up with TRBD2. The CDR3 covers 14 residues. The germline gives CDR1 SGHRS, CDR2 YFSETQ. V lost 4 bases, J lost 4 bases, and 7 bases stayed unmatched. The CDR3 loop reads CASSDGGSRETQYF. The CDR3 DNA is TGCGCCAGCAGCGATGGCGGGAGCAGAGAGACCCAGTACTTC.

The genes are TRBV18 and TRBJ2-2, with TRBD2 identical over 14 bases. The CDR3 is 16 residues long. Germline-derived CDR1 and CDR2 are KGHSH and LQKENI. The trim removed 6 bases at V and 7 bases at J, leaving 7 bases unmatched. CDR3 loop: CASSGLAGVSHGELFF. CDR3 coding DNA: TGTGCCAGCTCGGGACTAGCGGGAGTCTCCCACGGGGAGCTGTTTTTT.